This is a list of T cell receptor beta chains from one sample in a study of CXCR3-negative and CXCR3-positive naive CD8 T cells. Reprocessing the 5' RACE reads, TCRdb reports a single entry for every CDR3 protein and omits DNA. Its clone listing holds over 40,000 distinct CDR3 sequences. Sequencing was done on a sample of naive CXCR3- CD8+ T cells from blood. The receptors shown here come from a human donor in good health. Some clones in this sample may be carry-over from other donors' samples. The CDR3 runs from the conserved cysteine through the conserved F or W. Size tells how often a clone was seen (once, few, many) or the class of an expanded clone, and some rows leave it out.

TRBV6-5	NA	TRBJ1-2	CASSYSMAGSYGYTF
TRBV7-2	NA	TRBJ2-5	CASSPGLAGEETQYF
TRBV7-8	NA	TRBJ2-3	CASSLSRGPVGGTGDADTQYF
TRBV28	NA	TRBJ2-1	CASSFITDRENEQFF
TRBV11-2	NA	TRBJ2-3	CASSSMMADTQYF
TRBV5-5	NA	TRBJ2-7	CASSLGRDRATYEQYF
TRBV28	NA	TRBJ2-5	CASSLNGETQYF
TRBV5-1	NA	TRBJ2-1	CASSLHASGGASYNEQFF
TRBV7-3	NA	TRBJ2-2	CASSWEQGTGTGELFF
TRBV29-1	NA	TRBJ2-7	CSGGDRGDEQYF
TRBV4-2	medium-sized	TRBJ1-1	CASSPNRVGGTEAFF
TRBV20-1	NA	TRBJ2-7	CSAVDSGSMYEQYF
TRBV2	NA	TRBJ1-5	CASTEHSNQPQHF
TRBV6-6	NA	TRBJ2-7	CASSQDSGLSYEQYF
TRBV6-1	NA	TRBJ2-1	CASSEGQMDEQFF
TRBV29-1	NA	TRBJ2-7	CSVEGTGTPTYEQYF
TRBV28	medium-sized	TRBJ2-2	CASSFLAGGNTGELFF
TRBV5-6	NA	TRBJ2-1	CASSFTGEEEQFF
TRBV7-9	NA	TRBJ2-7	CASSQGLGEQYF
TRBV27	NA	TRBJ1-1	CASSFGNSNTEAFF
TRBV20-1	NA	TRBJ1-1	CSARERVNTEAFF
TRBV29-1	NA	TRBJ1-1	CSVGRLNTEAFF
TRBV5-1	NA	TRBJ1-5	CASSSKQRAGSNQPQHF
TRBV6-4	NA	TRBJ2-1	CASSELAGGLDEQFF
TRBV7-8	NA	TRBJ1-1	CASGGGWTEAFF
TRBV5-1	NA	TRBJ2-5	CASSLQQGETQYF
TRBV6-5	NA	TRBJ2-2	CASLDSGGAFNGELFF
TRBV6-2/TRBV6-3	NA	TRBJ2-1	CASSSGQGRNEQFF
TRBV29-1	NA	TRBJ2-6	CSVEEPRGANVLTF
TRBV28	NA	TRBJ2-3	CASRRLVQDTQYF
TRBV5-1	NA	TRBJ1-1	CASSLGSPDGLGTEAFF
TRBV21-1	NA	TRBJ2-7	CASHMGRARSIFCYEQYF
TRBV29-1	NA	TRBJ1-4	CSVDQGEGEKLFF
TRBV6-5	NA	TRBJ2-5	CASSYSSSRGGGETQYF
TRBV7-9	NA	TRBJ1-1	CASRDRGSEAFF
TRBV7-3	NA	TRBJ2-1	CASSPNPGPTTFTDEQFF
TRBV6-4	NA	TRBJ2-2	CASSRTGAITGELFF
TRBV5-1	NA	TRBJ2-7	CASSLRQGPLYEQYF
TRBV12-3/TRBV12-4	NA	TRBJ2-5	CASSLTAQETQYF
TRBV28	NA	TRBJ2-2	CASSFTSPGELFF
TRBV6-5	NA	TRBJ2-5	CASSYSDRLEETQYF
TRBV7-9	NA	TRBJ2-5	CASTYPGRQGVGQETQYF
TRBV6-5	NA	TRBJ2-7	CASSYILGVSYEQYF
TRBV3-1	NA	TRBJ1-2	CASSQDRWDSTNYGYTF
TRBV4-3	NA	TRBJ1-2	CASSQNEGPGNYGYTF
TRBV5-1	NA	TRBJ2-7	CASSFPHGARGHEQYF
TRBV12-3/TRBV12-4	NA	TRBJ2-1	CASSLLTSGSSPTNEQFF
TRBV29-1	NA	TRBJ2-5	CSVESPAFETQYF
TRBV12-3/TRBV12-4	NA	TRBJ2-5	CASSPEGEDQYF
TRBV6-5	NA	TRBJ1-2	CASSYTGVGYTF
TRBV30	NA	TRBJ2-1	CAWSVTEYNEQFF
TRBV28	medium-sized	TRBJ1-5	CASSFRRGLNQPQHF